This entry lists 12 T cell receptor beta chains sequenced from one sample in a study of CD8 T cells in Susac syndrome. Reverse transcription of about 0.45 to 1 ug RNA used random hexamers. From the immunoSEQ multiplex PCR reads, TCRdb called clonotypes with MiXCR, one entry per CDR3 protein. The sample carries roughly 220,000 distinct CDR3 sequences, approximately 94% recorded once. Sequencing was performed on CD4+ T cells from PBMCs. The receptors come from a human donor with Susac syndrome.

The V and J genes are TRBV29-1 and TRBJ2-2; D remains unclear. The CDR3 is made up of 14 amino acids. Germline V gives CDR1 SQVTM, CDR2 ANQGSEA. V shed 4 bases and J shed 6 bases, with 15 bases lying between them. The CDR3 DNA follows: TGCAGCGTTGGCAGCGCGTCTTTGGCCGGGGAGCTGTTTTTT. Translating it yields CSVGSASLAGELFF.

CDR3 amino acids: CASSRGGERDQPQHF. The CDR3 DNA reads as TGTGCCAGCAGCCGGGGAGGGGAGAGGGATCAGCCCCAGCATTTT. The chain is built from TRBV5-4 and TRBJ1-5; TRBD1 is a possible D gene (5 bases). The V end lost 4 bases, the J end lost 5 bases, and 16 bases lay between the germline ends. The CDR3 extends over 15 amino acids. Germline V lookup: CDR1 SGHNT, CDR2 YYREEE (reference sequence).

The V call is TRBV7-3, the J call TRBJ2-3; D unresolved. This CDR3 is 13 amino acids long. CDR1 and CDR2 from the germline V gene are SGHTA and FQGTGA. Trimming pared 5 bases from V and 6 bases from J, leaving 12 bases between. DNA of the CDR3: TGTGCCAGCAGCGTAGGTCGACCGGATACGCAGTATTTT. The encoded protein is CASSVGRPDTQYF.

The chain recombines TRBV6-6 with TRBJ2-3, with D maybe TRBD1 (6 bases). V shed 5 bases and J shed 0 bases, with 12 bases lying between them. Germline V gene sequence: CDR1 MNHNY, CDR2 SVGAGI (reference sequence). The CDR3 has 15 residues. The CDR3 region has the DNA TGTGCCAGCAGTGGGGGACAATCTAGCACAGATACGCAGTATTTT. It is translated as CASSGGQSSTDTQYF.

The V call is TRBV6-2 or TRBV6-3, the J call TRBJ1-1; tentative D call: TRBD1 (6 bases). Looked up from germline, CDR1 is MNHEY and CDR2 is SVGEGT. The CDR3 has 12 residues. CDR3 region: CATGLNFAEAFF. As DNA, the CDR3 is TGTGCAACAGGGTTGAATTTCGCTGAAGCTTTCTTT.

The rearrangement uses TRBV2 and TRBJ2-3; maybe TRBD1 (6 bases). Trimming removed 4 bases from V and 6 bases from J, with 14 bases in between. CDR1 SNHLY and CDR2 FYNNEI come from the germline V gene. CDR3 size: 14 residues. The CDR3 loop reads CASSGAGEKDTQYF. CDR3 DNA: TGTGCCAGCAGTGGGGCAGGGGAAAAGGATACGCAGTATTTT.

The chain couples TRBV7-3 to TRBJ2-2; no reliable D call. Germline V lookup: CDR1 SGHTA, CDR2 FQGTGA. This CDR3 comprises 17 residues. Trimming left V 0 bases short and J 4 bases short, with 15 bases between. CDR3 sequence reads: CASSLTHSAQSTGELFF. The DNA for the CDR3 is TGTGCCAGCAGCTTAACGCATTCAGCCCAGTCCACCGGGGAGCTGTTTTTT.

The genes are TRBV20-1 and TRBJ1-2; D might be TRBD1 (5 bases). The germline V gene encodes CDR1 DFQATT and CDR2 SNEGSKA (reference sequence). This CDR3 comprises 14 residues. V was shortened by 1 base and J by 3 bases, with 12 bases between the two germline ends. Here the CDR3 DNA reads TGCAGTGCTAGAGCTGGGGGGAGCTACTATGGCTACACCTTC. Its protein product is CSARAGGSYYGYTF.

The rearrangement links TRBV20-1 to TRBJ2-3; D might be TRBD1 (6 bases). This CDR3 is 12 amino acids long. The V gene lost 4 bases and the J gene lost 7 bases, with 12 bases spanning the gap. In germline, CDR1 is DFQATT, CDR2 SNEGSKA (reference sequence). The CDR3 protein is CSAIDQGNTQYF. The CDR3, as DNA: TGCAGTGCTATCGACCAGGGGAATACGCAGTATTTT.

V and J are TRBV7-6 and TRBJ1-6, with D perhaps TRBD1 (6 bases). The CDR3 is 16 residues long. CDR1 SGHVS and CDR2 FNYEAQ come from the germline V gene. Trimming removed 0 bases from V and 6 bases from J, with 12 bases in between. CDR3 nucleotides: TGTGCCAGCAGCTTAGCAAGTACAGGGTCTAATTCACCCCTCCACTTT. Translated, it gives CASSLASTGSNSPLHF.

The V call is TRBV10-3, the J call TRBJ2-3; TRBD1 might be the D (6 bases). V was shortened by 6 bases and J by 1 base, with 8 bases between the two germline ends. Germline CDR1 is ENHRY and CDR2 is SYGVKD. The CDR3 sequence is 13 residues long. CDR3: CAIRDSGTDTQYF. The CDR3 region has the DNA TGTGCCATCAGGGACAGTGGCACAGATACGCAGTATTTT.

In DNA form, the CDR3 reads TGTGCCAGTTCAACCGGAGGACCCTCATCGGTTGAGCAGTTCTTC. It is translated as CASSTGGPSSVEQFF. The rearrangement uses TRBV2 and TRBJ2-1; D might be TRBD2 (5 bases). The CDR3 sequence is 15 residues long. The ends were cut back, 9 bases at V and 9 bases at J, with 24 bases in the middle. From germline, CDR1 is SNHLY and CDR2 FYNNEI.